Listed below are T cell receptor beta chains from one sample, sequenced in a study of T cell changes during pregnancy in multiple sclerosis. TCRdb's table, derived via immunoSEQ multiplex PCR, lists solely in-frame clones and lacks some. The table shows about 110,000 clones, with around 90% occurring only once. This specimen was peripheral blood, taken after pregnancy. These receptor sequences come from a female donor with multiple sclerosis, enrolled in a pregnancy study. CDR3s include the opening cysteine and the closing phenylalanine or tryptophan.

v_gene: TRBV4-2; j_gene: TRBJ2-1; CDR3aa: CASSQEPGQGYNEQFF
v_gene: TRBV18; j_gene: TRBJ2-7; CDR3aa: CASSPPVARGLYEQYF
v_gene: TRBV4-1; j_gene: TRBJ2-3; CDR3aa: CASSHLAGGFRGTDTQYF
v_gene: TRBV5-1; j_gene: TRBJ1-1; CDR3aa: CASSLDGRVLNTEAFF
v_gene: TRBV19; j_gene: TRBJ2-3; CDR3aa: CASRDTGTDTQYF
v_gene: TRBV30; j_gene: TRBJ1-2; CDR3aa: CAWARGTRGYTF
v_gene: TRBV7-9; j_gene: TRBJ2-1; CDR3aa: CASSGRGLSYNEQFF
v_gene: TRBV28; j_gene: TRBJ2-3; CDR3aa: CASSLGRGLAGGPTDTQYF
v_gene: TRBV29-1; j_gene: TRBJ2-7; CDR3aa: CSVVPGQSSYEQYF
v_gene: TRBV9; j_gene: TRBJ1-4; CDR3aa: CASSVAAGYDEKLFF
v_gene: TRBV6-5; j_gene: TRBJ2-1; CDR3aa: CASKGLALNEQFF
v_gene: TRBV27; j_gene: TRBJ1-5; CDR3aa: CASSFRGTDQPQHF
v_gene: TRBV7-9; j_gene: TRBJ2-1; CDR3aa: CASSSMGLAGDSEQFF
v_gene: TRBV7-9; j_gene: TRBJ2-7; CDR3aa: CASSFGTSGSYEQYF
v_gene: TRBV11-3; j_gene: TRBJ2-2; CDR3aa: CASSWGKGANTGELFF
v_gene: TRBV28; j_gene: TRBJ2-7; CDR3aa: CASSLVAGKYEQYF
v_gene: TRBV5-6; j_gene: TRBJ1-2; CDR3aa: CASSTDSYGYTF
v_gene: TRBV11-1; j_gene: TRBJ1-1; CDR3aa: CASSLNRRGMAFF
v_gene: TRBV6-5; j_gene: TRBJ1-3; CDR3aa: CATLTGAGNTIYF
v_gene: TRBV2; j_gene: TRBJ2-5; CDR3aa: CASSSPTLAGVVQETQYF
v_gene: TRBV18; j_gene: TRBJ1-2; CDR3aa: CASSLLDRPPYGYTF
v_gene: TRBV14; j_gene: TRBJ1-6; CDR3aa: CASSQDLTGARNSPLHF
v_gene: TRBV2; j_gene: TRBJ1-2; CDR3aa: CASPAGGGSYGYTF
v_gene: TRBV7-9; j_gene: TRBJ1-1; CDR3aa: CASSLGGGDTEAFF
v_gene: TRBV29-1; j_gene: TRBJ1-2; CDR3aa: CSVWVPGGNYGYTF
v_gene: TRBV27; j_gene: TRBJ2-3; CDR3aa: CASSTGPWLWAAGRTDTQYF
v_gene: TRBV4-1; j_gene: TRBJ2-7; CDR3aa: CASSPGLLQGYEQYF
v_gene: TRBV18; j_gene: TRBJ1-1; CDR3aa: CASSPRGPPNTEAFF